The next 15 T cell receptor beta chains were all read from a single sample in a study of T cells expressing NK-cell markers. TCRdb re-called the 5' RACE reads, yielding one record per CDR3 amino acid sequence without DNA. In total, the table holds 160,000 or so distinct CDR3 sequences. Material: blood T cells: a sorted CD56 or NKG2C T cell subset, CD4+ or CD8+ T cells, or bulk PBMC T cells (not recorded which). Source of these receptors: a woman between 18 and 70 years old in good health.

This sequence joins TRBV12-3 or TRBV12-4 and TRBJ1-6. This CDR3 region has 14 residues. CDR3 amino acids: CASSPDPLNSPLHF.

This chain links TRBV20-1 with TRBJ1-3. The germline gives CDR1 DFQATT, CDR2 SNEGSKA (reference sequence). CDR3 size: 13 residues. The CDR3 loop reads CSAGVEGGNTIYF.

The V gene is TRBV7-9, the J gene TRBJ1-4; TCRdb's D call of TRBD1 is untestable without DNA. Germline CDR1 and CDR2: SEHNR and FQNEAQ (reference sequence). The CDR3 is made up of 15 amino acids. CDR3 amino acids: CASSLNQGFNEKLFF.

This chain uses TRBV12-3 or TRBV12-4 with TRBJ1-2; with no DNA, the TCRdb D assignment of TRBD1 cannot be verified. The CDR3 runs 14 residues. The CDR3 is CASTNSGTGGGYTF.

The V gene is TRBV7-2, the J gene TRBJ2-7; the D call from TCRdb, TRBD1, cannot be confirmed without DNA. Germline CDR1 is SGHTA and CDR2 is FQGNSA. The CDR3 length is 13 residues. This chain's CDR3 is CASSSPGGSEQYF. Complete variable domain (other parts from reference TRBV7-2 and TRBJ2-7): GAGVSQSPSNKVTEKGKDVELRCDPISGHTALYWYRQSLGQGLEFLIYFQGNSAPDKSGLPSDRFSAERTGGSVSTLTIQRTQQEDSAVYLCASSSPGGSEQYFGPGTRLTVT.

CDR3 protein: CASSLSSGTGTYEQYF. This chain links TRBV5-1 with TRBJ2-7; lacking DNA, the TRBD1 call made by TCRdb goes unchecked. CDR3 length equals 16 residues. Germline assignment: CDR1 SGHRS and CDR2 YFSETQ.

The chain employs TRBV7-3 and TRBJ1-6; there is no DNA to check the TCRdb D call of TRBD1. Germline lookup yields CDR1 SGHTA and CDR2 FQGTGA. The length of the CDR3 is 15 residues. This CDR3 reads CASSLFQGPNSPLHF.

The chain employs TRBV12-3 or TRBV12-4 and TRBJ1-1; TCRdb names TRBD1, which stays unverified in the absence of DNA. The CDR3 consists of 14 residues. The CDR3 loop reads CASTMRMGGTEAFF.

The chain links TRBV12-3 or TRBV12-4 to TRBJ2-1; TCRdb lists TRBD2, though no DNA is available to test this call. This CDR3 has 16 residues. The CDR3 protein is CASSPDSLAGGNEQFF.

The chain has TRBV2 and TRBJ1-3; TCRdb designates TRBD1, a call that cannot be tested without DNA. CDR3 size: 14 residues. CDR1 is SNHLY, CDR2 FYNNEI, per germline. This chain's CDR3 is CASSDRDRDSTIYF.

The genes are TRBV18 and TRBJ2-1; TCRdb picks TRBD2, but there is no DNA to check that call. Germline V gene data show CDR1 as KGHSH and CDR2 as LQKENI. The CDR3 is made up of 16 amino acids. CDR3 in amino acids: CASSPQGLAGVNEQFF.

The chain uses TRBV6-5 and TRBJ1-6. The length of the CDR3 is 13 residues. Germline V gene lookup returns CDR1 MNHEY and CDR2 SVGAGI. The CDR3 loop reads CASSYEGYSPLHF.

This chain links TRBV12-3 or TRBV12-4 with TRBJ2-2. There are 11 residues in the CDR3. CDR3 sequence: CASRGSGELFF.

This chain connects TRBV7-3 to TRBJ2-1. This CDR3 has 15 amino acids. Per germline, CDR1 SGHTA and CDR2 FQGTGA. CDR3 residues: CASSPRGMQFNEQFF.

This chain links TRBV6-1 with TRBJ2-1; no DNA is available, so the TRBD1 call from TCRdb remains unchecked. The germline V gene encodes CDR1 MNHNS and CDR2 SASEGT. The CDR3 loop spans 15 amino acids. This CDR3 reads CASRPDRSSYNEQFF.